These T cell receptor beta chains were read from a single sample in a study of cytomegalovirus exposure and HLA in healthy donors. Sequenced by immunoSEQ multiplex PCR; TCRdb stores in-frame clones only, minus some. The profile shows around 30,000 clones, around 60% of them singletons. The sequencing sample was made of PBMCs. These receptors came from a man in his fifties or sixties in good health and CMV-seropositive. Both conserved end residues are part of each CDR3. D genes are given only for firm matches. Clone size is stated in some rows and not others, as once, few, many or a class when expanded.

V gene: TRBV28; J gene: TRBJ1-3; D gene: NA; clone size: NA; CDR3 protein: CASSLLTLRKPGNTIYF; CDR3 DNA: TGTGCCAGCAGTTTATTAACTTTGAGGAAACCTGGAAACACCATATATTTT
V gene: TRBV5-1; J gene: TRBJ2-7; D gene: NA; clone size: NA; CDR3 protein: CASSLPDWVSYEQYF; CDR3 DNA: TGCGCCAGCAGCTTGCCGGACTGGGTCTCCTACGAGCAGTACTTC
V gene: TRBV6-1; J gene: TRBJ2-5; D gene: NA; clone size: once; CDR3 protein: CASSVQETQYF; CDR3 DNA: TGTGCCAGCAGTGTACAAGAGACCCAGTACTTC
V gene: TRBV5-1; J gene: TRBJ1-2; D gene: NA; clone size: few; CDR3 protein: CASSLAGQSHGYTF; CDR3 DNA: TGCGCCAGCAGCTTGGCAGGACAGAGCCATGGCTACACCTTC
V gene: TRBV28; J gene: TRBJ1-2; D gene: NA; clone size: once; CDR3 protein: CASSSTGRYGYTF; CDR3 DNA: TGTGCCAGCAGTTCCACAGGGAGATATGGCTACACCTTC
V gene: TRBV29-1; J gene: TRBJ2-7; D gene: NA; clone size: NA; CDR3 protein: CSVEDPFGQYF; CDR3 DNA: TGCAGCGTTGAAGATCCCTTCGGGCAGTACTTC
V gene: TRBV5-6; J gene: TRBJ2-5; D gene: NA; clone size: NA; CDR3 protein: CASSPVGREETQYF; CDR3 DNA: TGTGCCAGCAGCCCGGTGGGGCGAGAAGAGACCCAGTACTTC
V gene: TRBV7-2; J gene: TRBJ2-1; D gene: TRBD2; clone size: NA; CDR3 protein: CASSLRLAGGAEQFF; CDR3 DNA: TGTGCCAGCAGCTTGAGACTAGCGGGGGGTGCTGAGCAGTTCTTC
V gene: TRBV7-3; J gene: TRBJ1-6; D gene: NA; clone size: NA; CDR3 protein: CASSSTLISPLHF; CDR3 DNA: TGTGCCAGCAGCTCCACATTGATTTCACCCCTCCACTTT
V gene: TRBV6-6; J gene: TRBJ1-2; D gene: NA; clone size: NA; CDR3 protein: CASSHGTPSLNYGYTF; CDR3 DNA: TGTGCCAGCAGTCACGGGACACCATCTTTAAACTATGGCTACACCTTC
V gene: TRBV30; J gene: TRBJ2-3; D gene: TRBD2; clone size: few; CDR3 protein: CAWTGGSGRVSTDTQYF; CDR3 DNA: TGTGCCTGGACCGGAGGAAGCGGGAGAGTGAGCACAGATACGCAGTATTTT
V gene: TRBV5-1; J gene: TRBJ2-2; D gene: TRBD1; clone size: few; CDR3 protein: CASSFQGAETGELFF; CDR3 DNA: TGCGCCAGCAGCTTCCAGGGGGCTGAGACCGGGGAGCTGTTTTTT
V gene: TRBV5-1; J gene: TRBJ2-5; D gene: NA; clone size: NA; CDR3 protein: CASSVGSQETQYF; CDR3 DNA: TGCGCCAGCAGCGTCGGGTCACAAGAGACCCAGTACTTC
V gene: TRBV5-6; J gene: TRBJ2-5; D gene: NA; clone size: few; CDR3 protein: CASSLVEGETQYF; CDR3 DNA: TGTGCCAGCAGCTTGGTTGAGGGAGAGACCCAGTACTTC
V gene: TRBV7-2; J gene: TRBJ2-7; D gene: TRBD1; clone size: few; CDR3 protein: CASSPTLTGPYEQYF; CDR3 DNA: TGTGCCAGCAGCCCTACCCTGACAGGGCCCTACGAGCAGTACTTC
V gene: TRBV9; J gene: TRBJ2-2; D gene: NA; clone size: few; CDR3 protein: CASSGRANTGELFF; CDR3 DNA: TGTGCCAGCAGCGGGAGGGCGAACACCGGGGAGCTGTTTTTT
V gene: TRBV7-9; J gene: TRBJ2-5; D gene: NA; clone size: NA; CDR3 protein: CASSFENQETQYF; CDR3 DNA: TGTGCCAGCAGCTTTGAGAACCAAGAGACCCAGTACTTC
V gene: TRBV6-6; J gene: TRBJ2-5; D gene: NA; clone size: NA; CDR3 protein: CASSPTRGFETQYF; CDR3 DNA: TGTGCCAGCAGCCCCACCCGGGGGTTTGAGACCCAGTACTTC
V gene: TRBV5-1; J gene: TRBJ1-1; D gene: NA; clone size: once; CDR3 protein: CASSSPPNTEAFF; CDR3 DNA: TGCGCCAGCAGCTCCCCTCCGAACACTGAAGCTTTCTTT
V gene: TRBV7-7; J gene: TRBJ1-1; D gene: NA; clone size: NA; CDR3 protein: CASSPGVGLEAFF; CDR3 DNA: TGTGCTAGCAGCCCAGGGGTGGGACTAGAAGCTTTCTTT
V gene: TRBV11-2; J gene: TRBJ2-7; D gene: NA; clone size: once; CDR3 protein: CASSLGGRVSYEQYF; CDR3 DNA: TGTGCCAGCAGCTTAGGAGGGAGAGTGAGCTACGAGCAGTACTTC
V gene: TRBV4-2; J gene: TRBJ1-5; D gene: NA; clone size: NA; CDR3 protein: CASSQSADMGPNQPQHF; CDR3 DNA: TGTGCCAGCAGCCAATCGGCTGATATGGGGCCAAATCAGCCCCAGCATTTT
V gene: TRBV30; J gene: TRBJ1-5; D gene: NA; clone size: few; CDR3 protein: CDWSDARDQPQHF; CDR3 DNA: TGTGACTGGAGTGATGCACGGGATCAGCCCCAGCATTTT
V gene: TRBV7-2; J gene: TRBJ2-7; D gene: TRBD2; clone size: NA; CDR3 protein: CASSPPAGGLSYEQYF; CDR3 DNA: TGTGCCAGCAGCCCACCAGCGGGAGGGCTCTCCTACGAGCAGTACTTC
V gene: TRBV15; J gene: TRBJ2-5; D gene: NA; clone size: few; CDR3 protein: CATSGRLPQETQYF; CDR3 DNA: TGTGCCACCAGCGGCAGACTACCGCAAGAGACCCAGTACTTC
V gene: TRBV6-1; J gene: TRBJ2-5; D gene: TRBD2; clone size: few; CDR3 protein: CASSDRGLAGETQYF; CDR3 DNA: TGTGCCAGCAGTGACAGGGGACTAGCGGGTGAGACCCAGTACTTC
V gene: TRBV2; J gene: TRBJ2-4; D gene: NA; clone size: few; CDR3 protein: CASRGENIQYF; CDR3 DNA: TGTGCCAGCAGGGGAGAGAACATTCAGTACTTC
V gene: TRBV18; J gene: TRBJ1-2; D gene: NA; clone size: NA; CDR3 protein: CASSPGTNYGYTF; CDR3 DNA: TGTGCCAGCTCACCCGGGACAAACTATGGCTACACCTTC
V gene: TRBV2; J gene: TRBJ2-7; D gene: NA; clone size: NA; CDR3 protein: CASSTGIPYEQYF; CDR3 DNA: TGTGCCAGCAGTACAGGGATACCCTACGAGCAGTACTTC
V gene: TRBV7-2; J gene: TRBJ1-2; D gene: NA; clone size: NA; CDR3 protein: CASSRGGSEGYTF; CDR3 DNA: TGTGCCAGCAGCCGAGGGGGATCAGAGGGCTACACCTTC
V gene: TRBV9; J gene: TRBJ2-1; D gene: TRBD2; clone size: NA; CDR3 protein: CASQTGGGSSYNEQFF; CDR3 DNA: TGTGCCAGTCAGACTGGCGGGGGGAGCTCCTACAATGAGCAGTTCTTC
V gene: TRBV28; J gene: TRBJ1-5; D gene: NA; clone size: NA; CDR3 protein: CASSLKENQPQHF; CDR3 DNA: TGTGCCAGCAGCCTAAAAGAAAATCAGCCCCAGCATTTT
V gene: TRBV7-2; J gene: TRBJ2-7; D gene: NA; clone size: NA; CDR3 protein: CASSLARENEQYF; CDR3 DNA: TGTGCCAGCAGCTTAGCTCGGGAAAACGAGCAGTACTTC
V gene: TRBV25-1; J gene: TRBJ2-1; D gene: NA; clone size: NA; CDR3 protein: CASSLPGVGWNEQFF; CDR3 DNA: TGTGCCAGCAGCCTTCCAGGGGTTGGGTGGAATGAGCAGTTCTTC
V gene: TRBV5-4; J gene: TRBJ1-5; D gene: NA; clone size: NA; CDR3 protein: CASRQENSNQPQHF; CDR3 DNA: TGTGCCAGCAGACAGGAAAATAGCAATCAGCCCCAGCATTTT
V gene: TRBV30; J gene: TRBJ2-7; D gene: TRBD1; clone size: NA; CDR3 protein: CAWKGGQGFGEQYF; CDR3 DNA: TGTGCCTGGAAGGGGGGACAGGGGTTTGGCGAGCAGTACTTC
V gene: TRBV30; J gene: TRBJ1-5; D gene: TRBD1; clone size: NA; CDR3 protein: CAWMRQGRSNQPQHF; CDR3 DNA: TGTGCCTGGATGAGACAGGGTAGGAGCAATCAGCCCCAGCATTTT
V gene: TRBV30; J gene: TRBJ2-2; D gene: TRBD1; clone size: NA; CDR3 protein: CAWSERNRGTGELFF; CDR3 DNA: TGTGCCTGGAGCGAACGGAACAGGGGTACCGGGGAGCTGTTTTTT
V gene: TRBV7-2; J gene: TRBJ1-4; D gene: TRBD1; clone size: NA; CDR3 protein: CASSVVGGQGGEKLFF; CDR3 DNA: TGTGCCAGCAGCGTAGTAGGGGGACAGGGTGGAGAAAAACTGTTTTTT
V gene: TRBV28; J gene: TRBJ1-1; D gene: NA; clone size: NA; CDR3 protein: CASTRQQTEAFF; CDR3 DNA: TGTGCCAGCACGAGACAGCAGACTGAAGCTTTCTTT
V gene: TRBV4-1; J gene: TRBJ1-5; D gene: TRBD1; clone size: once; CDR3 protein: CASSHDRVGQPQHF; CDR3 DNA: TGCGCCAGCAGCCACGACAGGGTTGGTCAGCCCCAGCATTTT
V gene: TRBV6-5; J gene: TRBJ2-7; D gene: NA; clone size: once; CDR3 protein: CASSYSGLGTYEQYF; CDR3 DNA: TGTGCCAGCAGTTACTCGGGACTCGGGACCTACGAGCAGTACTTC
V gene: TRBV7-8; J gene: TRBJ2-3; D gene: NA; clone size: NA; CDR3 protein: CASSAGFTDTQYF; CDR3 DNA: TGTGCCAGCAGCGCCGGTTTCACAGATACGCAGTATTTT
V gene: TRBV7-6; J gene: TRBJ1-1; D gene: NA; clone size: NA; CDR3 protein: CASSLERKGTEAFF; CDR3 DNA: TGTGCCAGCAGCTTAGAGCGGAAAGGCACTGAAGCTTTCTTT
V gene: TRBV10-2; J gene: TRBJ1-5; D gene: NA; clone size: once; CDR3 protein: CASSGAFDSNQPQHF; CDR3 DNA: TGCGCCAGCAGTGGGGCATTTGATAGCAATCAGCCCCAGCATTTT
V gene: TRBV10-3; J gene: TRBJ2-1; D gene: NA; clone size: NA; CDR3 protein: CAITAGDSYNEQFF; CDR3 DNA: TGTGCCATTACGGCAGGGGACTCCTACAATGAGCAGTTCTTC
V gene: TRBV29-1; J gene: TRBJ2-7; D gene: TRBD1; clone size: NA; CDR3 protein: CSVDPGTGGDEQYF; CDR3 DNA: TGCAGCGTTGACCCCGGGACAGGGGGCGACGAGCAGTACTTC
V gene: TRBV7-9; J gene: TRBJ2-5; D gene: TRBD1; clone size: NA; CDR3 protein: CASSSTGNEIETQYF; CDR3 DNA: TGTGCCAGCAGCTCGACAGGGAACGAGATAGAGACCCAGTACTTC
V gene: TRBV30; J gene: TRBJ1-6; D gene: NA; clone size: once; CDR3 protein: CAWRPGVGSPLHF; CDR3 DNA: TGTGCCTGGAGACCTGGAGTCGGCTCACCCCTCCACTTT
V gene: TRBV30; J gene: TRBJ2-1; D gene: TRBD2; clone size: NA; CDR3 protein: CAWSHALSGTSYNEQFF; CDR3 DNA: TGTGCCTGGAGCCACGCTCTTAGCGGGACGTCCTACAATGAGCAGTTCTTC
V gene: TRBV7-3; J gene: TRBJ2-5; D gene: NA; clone size: NA; CDR3 protein: CASSLNGGKETQYF; CDR3 DNA: TGTGCCAGCAGCTTAAACGGGGGAAAAGAGACCCAGTACTTC
V gene: TRBV5-1; J gene: TRBJ1-1; D gene: NA; clone size: NA; CDR3 protein: CASSSETGTKRSEAFF; CDR3 DNA: TGCGCCAGCAGCTCCGAAACAGGGACCAAGAGGTCTGAAGCTTTCTTT
V gene: TRBV2; J gene: TRBJ1-6; D gene: NA; clone size: NA; CDR3 protein: CASIARWGGSSPLHF; CDR3 DNA: TGTGCCAGCATCGCCCGATGGGGGGGAAGTTCACCCCTCCACTTT
V gene: TRBV4-3; J gene: TRBJ2-1; D gene: TRBD2; clone size: few; CDR3 protein: CASSQLAGDYNEQFF; CDR3 DNA: TGCGCCAGCAGCCAACTAGCGGGGGACTACAATGAGCAGTTCTTC